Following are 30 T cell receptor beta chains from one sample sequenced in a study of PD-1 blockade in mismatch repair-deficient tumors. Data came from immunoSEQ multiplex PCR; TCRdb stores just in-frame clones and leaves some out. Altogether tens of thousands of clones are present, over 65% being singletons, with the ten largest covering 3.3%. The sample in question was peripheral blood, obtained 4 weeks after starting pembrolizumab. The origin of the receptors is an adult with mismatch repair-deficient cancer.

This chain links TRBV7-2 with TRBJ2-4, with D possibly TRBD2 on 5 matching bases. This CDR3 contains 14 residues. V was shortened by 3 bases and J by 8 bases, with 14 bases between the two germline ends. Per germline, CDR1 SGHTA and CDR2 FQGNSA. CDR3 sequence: CASSFRSGSDIQYF. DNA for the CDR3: TGTGCCAGCAGCTTTCGGTCGGGGTCGGACATTCAGTACTTC.

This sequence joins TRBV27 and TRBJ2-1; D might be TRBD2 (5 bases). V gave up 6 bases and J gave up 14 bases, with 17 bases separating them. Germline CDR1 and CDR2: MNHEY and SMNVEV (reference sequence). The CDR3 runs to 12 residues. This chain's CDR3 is CASSLRRGPEFF. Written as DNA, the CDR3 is TGTGCCAGCAGCTTACGGAGAGGGCCGGAGTTCTTC.

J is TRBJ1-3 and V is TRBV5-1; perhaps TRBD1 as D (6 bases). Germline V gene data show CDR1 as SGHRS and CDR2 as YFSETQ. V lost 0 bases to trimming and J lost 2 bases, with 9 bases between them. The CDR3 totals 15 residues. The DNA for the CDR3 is TGCGCCAGCAGCTTGGCGGGGGCCCCTGGAAACACCATATATTTT. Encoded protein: CASSLAGAPGNTIYF.

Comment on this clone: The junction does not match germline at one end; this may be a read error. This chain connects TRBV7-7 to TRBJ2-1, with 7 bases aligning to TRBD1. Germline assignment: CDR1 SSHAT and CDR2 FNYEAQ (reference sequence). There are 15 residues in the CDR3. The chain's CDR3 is CASSDTGAAYNEQFF. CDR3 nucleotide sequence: TGTGCTAGCAGCGACACAGGGGCGGCCTACAATGAGCAGTTCTTC.

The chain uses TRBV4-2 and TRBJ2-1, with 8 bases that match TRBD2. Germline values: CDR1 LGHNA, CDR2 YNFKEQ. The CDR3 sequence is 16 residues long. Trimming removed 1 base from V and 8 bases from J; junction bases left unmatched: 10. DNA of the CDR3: TGTGCCAGCAGCCAAGTTCGGGGGGGAGGGCCCTATGAGCAGTTCTTC. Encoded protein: CASSQVRGGGPYEQFF.

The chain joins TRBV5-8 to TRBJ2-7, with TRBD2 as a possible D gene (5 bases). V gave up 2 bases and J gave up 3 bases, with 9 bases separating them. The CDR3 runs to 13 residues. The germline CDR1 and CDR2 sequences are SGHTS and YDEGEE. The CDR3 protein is CASSFGRDYEQYF. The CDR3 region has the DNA TGTGCCAGCAGCTTCGGACGGGACTACGAGCAGTACTTC.

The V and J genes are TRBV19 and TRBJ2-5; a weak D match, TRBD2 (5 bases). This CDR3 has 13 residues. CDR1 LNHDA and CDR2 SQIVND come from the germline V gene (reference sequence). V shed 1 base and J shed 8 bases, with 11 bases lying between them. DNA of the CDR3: TGTGCCAGTAGTATAGCGACTGGAGGAACCCAGTACTTC. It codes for CASSIATGGTQYF.

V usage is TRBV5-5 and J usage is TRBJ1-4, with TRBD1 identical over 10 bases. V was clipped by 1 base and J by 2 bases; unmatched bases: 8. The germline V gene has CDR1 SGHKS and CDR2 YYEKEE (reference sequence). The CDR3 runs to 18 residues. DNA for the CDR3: TGTGCCAGCAGCTTGAGTAGGGGACAGGGGATGACTAATGAAAAACTGTTTTTT. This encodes CASSLSRGQGMTNEKLFF.

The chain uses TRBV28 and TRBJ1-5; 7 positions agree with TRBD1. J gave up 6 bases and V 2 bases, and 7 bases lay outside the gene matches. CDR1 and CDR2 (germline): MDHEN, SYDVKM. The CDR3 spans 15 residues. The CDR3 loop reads CASSLNRGIGQPQHF. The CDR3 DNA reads TGTGCCAGCAGTTTAAACAGGGGAATTGGTCAGCCCCAGCATTTT.

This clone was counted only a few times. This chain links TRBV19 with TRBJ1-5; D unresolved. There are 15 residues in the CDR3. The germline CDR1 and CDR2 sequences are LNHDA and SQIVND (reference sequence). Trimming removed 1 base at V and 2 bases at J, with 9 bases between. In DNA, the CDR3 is TGTGCCAGTAGTATAGGTAGGCAGGGCAATCAGCCCCAGCATTTT. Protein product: CASSIGRQGNQPQHF.

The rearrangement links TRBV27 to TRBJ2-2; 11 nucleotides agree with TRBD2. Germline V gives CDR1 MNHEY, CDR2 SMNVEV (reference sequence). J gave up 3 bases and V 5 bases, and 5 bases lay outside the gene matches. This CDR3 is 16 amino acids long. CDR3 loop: CASSPLAGDDTGELFF. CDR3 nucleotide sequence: TGTGCCAGCAGTCCACTAGCGGGAGATGACACCGGGGAGCTGTTTTTT.

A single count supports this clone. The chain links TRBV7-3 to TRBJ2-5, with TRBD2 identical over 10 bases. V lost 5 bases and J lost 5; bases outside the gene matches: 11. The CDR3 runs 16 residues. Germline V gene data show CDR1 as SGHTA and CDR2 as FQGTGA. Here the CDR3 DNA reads TGTGCCAGCAGCCCGCTCGCGACTAGCGGGTATGAGACCCAGTACTTC. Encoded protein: CASSPLATSGYETQYF. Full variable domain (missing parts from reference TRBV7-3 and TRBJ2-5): GAGVSQTPSNKVTEKGKYVELRCDPISGHTALYWYRQSLGQGPEFLIYFQGTGAADDSGLPNDRFFAVRPEGSVSTLKIQRTERGDSAVYLCASSPLATSGYETQYFGPGTRLLVL.

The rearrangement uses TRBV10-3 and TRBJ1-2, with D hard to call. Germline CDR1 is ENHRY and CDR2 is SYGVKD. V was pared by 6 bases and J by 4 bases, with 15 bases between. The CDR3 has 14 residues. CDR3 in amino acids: CAIRSSDPPYGYTF. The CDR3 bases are TGTGCCATCAGATCTTCCGACCCCCCCTATGGCTACACCTTC.

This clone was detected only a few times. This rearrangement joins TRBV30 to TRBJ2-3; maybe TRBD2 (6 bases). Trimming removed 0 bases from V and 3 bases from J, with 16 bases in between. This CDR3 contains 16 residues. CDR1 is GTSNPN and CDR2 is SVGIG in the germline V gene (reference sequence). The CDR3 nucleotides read TGTGCCTGGAGTGTACGAGTGGGAGGAATGACAGATACGCAGTATTTT. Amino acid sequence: CAWSVRVGGMTDTQYF.

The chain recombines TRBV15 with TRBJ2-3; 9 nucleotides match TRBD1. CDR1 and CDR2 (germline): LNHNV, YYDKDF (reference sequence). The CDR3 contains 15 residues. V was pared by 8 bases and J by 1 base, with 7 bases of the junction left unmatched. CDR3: CATSAGTGRTDTQYF. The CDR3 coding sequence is TGTGCCACCTCAGCCGGGACAGGGCGCACAGATACGCAGTATTTT.

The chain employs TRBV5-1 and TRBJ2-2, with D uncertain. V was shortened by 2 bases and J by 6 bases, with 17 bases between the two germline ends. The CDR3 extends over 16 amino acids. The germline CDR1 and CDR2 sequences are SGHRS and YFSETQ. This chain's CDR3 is CASSFDGSYRPGELFF. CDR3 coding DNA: TGCGCCAGCAGCTTTGATGGGTCCTATCGTCCCGGGGAGCTGTTTTTT.

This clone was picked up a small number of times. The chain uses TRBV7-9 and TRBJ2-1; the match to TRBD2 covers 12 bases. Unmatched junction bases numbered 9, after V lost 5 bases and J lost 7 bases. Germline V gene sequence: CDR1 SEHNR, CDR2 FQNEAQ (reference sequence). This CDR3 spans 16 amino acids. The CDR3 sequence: CASSAPGLAGGNEQFF. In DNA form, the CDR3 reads TGTGCCAGCAGCGCCCCCGGGCTAGCGGGAGGGAATGAGCAGTTCTTC.

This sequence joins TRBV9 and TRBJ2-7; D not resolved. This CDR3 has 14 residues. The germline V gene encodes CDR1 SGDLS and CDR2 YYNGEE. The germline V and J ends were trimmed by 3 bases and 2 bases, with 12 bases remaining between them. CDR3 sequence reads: CASSALPTPYEQYF. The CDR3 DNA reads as TGTGCCAGCAGCGCCCTGCCTACACCCTACGAGCAGTACTTC.

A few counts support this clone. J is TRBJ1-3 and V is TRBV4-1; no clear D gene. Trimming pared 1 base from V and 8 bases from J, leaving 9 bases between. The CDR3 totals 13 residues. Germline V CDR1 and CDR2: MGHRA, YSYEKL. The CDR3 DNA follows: TGCGCCAGCAGCCAAGGAGTTTTGGACACCATATATTTT. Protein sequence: CASSQGVLDTIYF.

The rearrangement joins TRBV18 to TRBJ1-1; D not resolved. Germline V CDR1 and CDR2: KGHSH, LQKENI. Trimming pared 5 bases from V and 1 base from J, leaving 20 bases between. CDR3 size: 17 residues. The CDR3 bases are TGTGCCAGCTCATACTCCCGCGGCGGCGCCGGGAACACTGAAGCTTTCTTT. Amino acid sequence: CASSYSRGGAGNTEAFF. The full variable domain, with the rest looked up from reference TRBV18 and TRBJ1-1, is NAGVMQNPRHLVRRRGQEARLRCSPMKGHSHVYWYRQLPEEGLKFMVYLQKENIIDESGMPKERFSAEFPKEGPSILRIQQVVRGDSAAYFCASSYSRGGAGNTEAFFGQGTRLTVV.

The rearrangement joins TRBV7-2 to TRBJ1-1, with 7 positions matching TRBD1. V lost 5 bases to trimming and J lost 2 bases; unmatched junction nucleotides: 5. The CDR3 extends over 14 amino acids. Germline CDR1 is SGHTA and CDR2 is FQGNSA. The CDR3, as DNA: TGTGCCAGCAGCAAAGGGGACAGCAACACTGAAGCTTTCTTT. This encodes CASSKGDSNTEAFF.

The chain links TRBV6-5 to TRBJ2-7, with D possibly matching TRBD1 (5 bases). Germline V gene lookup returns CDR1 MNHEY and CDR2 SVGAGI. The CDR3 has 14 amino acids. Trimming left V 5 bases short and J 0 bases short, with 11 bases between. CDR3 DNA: TGTGCCAGCAGTCCCCAGGGTAGCTCCTACGAGCAGTACTTC. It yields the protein CASSPQGSSYEQYF.

The CDR3 loop reads CASSGGLTSHSYEQYF. The DNA of the CDR3 is TGTGCCAGCAGCGGGGGCCTGACTAGCCATTCCTACGAGCAGTACTTC. The V call is TRBV9, the J call TRBJ2-7; 7 bases line up with TRBD2. V lost 3 bases and J lost 1; bases outside the gene matches: 10. The CDR3 is 16 residues long. Germline V CDR1 and CDR2: SGDLS, YYNGEE.

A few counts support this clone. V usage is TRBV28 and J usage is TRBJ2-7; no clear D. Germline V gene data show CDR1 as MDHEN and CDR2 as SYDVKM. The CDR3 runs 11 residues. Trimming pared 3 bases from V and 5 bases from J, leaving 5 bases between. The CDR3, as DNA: TGTGCCAGCAGTTTGTTCGACGAGCAGTACTTC. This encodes CASSLFDEQYF. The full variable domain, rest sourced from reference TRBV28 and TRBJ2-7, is DVKVTQSSRYLVKRTGEKVFLECVQDMDHENMFWYRQDPGLGLRLIYFSYDVKMKEKGDIPEGYSVSREKKERFSLILESASTNQTSMYLCASSLFDEQYFGPGTRLTVT.

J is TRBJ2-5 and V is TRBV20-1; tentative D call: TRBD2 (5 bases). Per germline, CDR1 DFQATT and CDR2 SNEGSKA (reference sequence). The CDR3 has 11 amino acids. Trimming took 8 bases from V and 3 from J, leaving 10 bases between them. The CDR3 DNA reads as TGCAGTAAACTAGAAAAAGAGACCCAGTACTTC. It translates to CSKLEKETQYF.

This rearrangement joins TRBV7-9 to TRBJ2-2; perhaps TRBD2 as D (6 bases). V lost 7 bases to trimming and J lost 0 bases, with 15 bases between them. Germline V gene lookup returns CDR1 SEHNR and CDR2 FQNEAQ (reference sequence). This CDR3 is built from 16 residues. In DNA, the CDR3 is TGTGCCAGCAACGAACTGGGGGGACCGAACACCGGGGAGCTGTTTTTT. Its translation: CASNELGGPNTGELFF.

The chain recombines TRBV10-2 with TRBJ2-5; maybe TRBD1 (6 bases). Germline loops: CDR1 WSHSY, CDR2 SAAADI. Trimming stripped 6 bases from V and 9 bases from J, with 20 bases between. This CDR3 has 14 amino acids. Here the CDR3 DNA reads TGCGCCAGCAGGCCCGGGACACAGACTGGGGCCCAGTACTTC. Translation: CASRPGTQTGAQYF.

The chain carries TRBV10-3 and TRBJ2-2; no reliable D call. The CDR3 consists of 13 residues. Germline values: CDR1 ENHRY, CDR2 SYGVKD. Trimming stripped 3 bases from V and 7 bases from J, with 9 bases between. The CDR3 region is CAISDVGFGELFF. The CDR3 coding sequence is TGTGCCATCAGTGATGTGGGTTTCGGGGAGCTGTTTTTT.

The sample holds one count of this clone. The CDR3 DNA reads TGTGCCAGCAGCTTATCCCCCATGGATACGCAGTATTTT. This gives the protein CASSLSPMDTQYF. This chain uses TRBV7-3 with TRBJ2-3; D is unresolved. The CDR3 loop spans 13 amino acids. From germline, CDR1 is SGHTA and CDR2 FQGTGA. V was trimmed by 2 bases and J by 6 bases, leaving 9 bases between them.

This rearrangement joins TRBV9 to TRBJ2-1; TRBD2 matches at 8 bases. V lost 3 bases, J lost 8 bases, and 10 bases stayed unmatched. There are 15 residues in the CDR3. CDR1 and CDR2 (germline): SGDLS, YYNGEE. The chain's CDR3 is CASSDIAGFVHEQFF. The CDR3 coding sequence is TGTGCCAGCAGCGATATAGCGGGATTCGTCCATGAGCAGTTCTTC.